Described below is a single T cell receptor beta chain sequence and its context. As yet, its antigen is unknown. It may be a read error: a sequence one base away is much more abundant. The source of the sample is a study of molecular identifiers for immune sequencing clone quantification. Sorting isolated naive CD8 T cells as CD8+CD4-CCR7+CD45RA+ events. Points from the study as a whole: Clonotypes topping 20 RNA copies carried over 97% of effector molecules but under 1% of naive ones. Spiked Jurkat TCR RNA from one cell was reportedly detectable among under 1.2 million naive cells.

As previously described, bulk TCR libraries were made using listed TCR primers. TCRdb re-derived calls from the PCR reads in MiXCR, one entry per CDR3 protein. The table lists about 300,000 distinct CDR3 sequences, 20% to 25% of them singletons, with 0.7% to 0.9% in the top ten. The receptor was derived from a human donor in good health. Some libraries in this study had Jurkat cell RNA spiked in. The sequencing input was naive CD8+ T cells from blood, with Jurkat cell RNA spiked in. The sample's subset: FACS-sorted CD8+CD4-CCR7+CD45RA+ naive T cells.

For the CDR3, the DNA is TGTGCCAGCAGCTCCGGGGCGCACTATGGCTACACCTTC. Protein: CASSSGAHYGYTF. The chain carries TRBV28 and TRBJ1-2; D is perhaps TRBD1 (5 bases). Trimming left V 6 bases short and J 3 bases short, with 11 bases between. Per germline, CDR1 MDHEN and CDR2 SYDVKM. CDR3 size: 13 residues.